This T cell receptor beta chain was retrieved from a study of T cells after posttransplantation cyclophosphamide. Busulfan-fludarabine conditioning, marrow transplant, and cyclophosphamide on days +3 and +4 were administered. Profiling relied on immunoSEQ multiplex PCR, and the TCRdb table lists in-frame clones only, not all of them. There are approximately 3,800 clones in the sample; about 81% occur only once, and around 19% lies in the top ten. General study results and limits: Blood and skin or GI T cell repertoires showed limited TRB overlap. Later post-transplant blood repertoires were often dominated by donor CD8+ memory clones.

The germline V gene encodes CDR1 MNHEY and CDR2 SVGAGI. The CDR3 covers 14 residues. V was shortened by 2 bases and J by 6 bases, with 14 bases between the two germline ends. With regard to this clone: Its antigen is unknown.

Here the sequenced sample was PBMCs, taken after an allogeneic stem cell transplant with post-transplant cyclophosphamide. This clonotype was sampled from a female patient between 50 and 59 years old who received an allogeneic stem cell transplant from a related donor, was CMV-positive, and had no GVHD. The T cells may partly be graft donor cells. The chain carries TRBV6-5 and TRBJ2-7, with D perhaps TRBD1 (6 bases). CDR3 in amino acids: CASSYPQQGGEQYF. DNA of the CDR3: TGTGCCAGCAGTTACCCTCAACAGGGTGGCGAGCAGTACTTC.